The source of this T cell receptor beta chain is a study of blood T cells in healthy people across ages (dated by TCRdb to about 2015). Describing the broader study: Template switching captured roughly one uniquely barcoded TCR beta cDNA molecule per two T cells in model experiments. Donors of different ages were randomly distributed across sequencing lanes to avoid experimental bias. Age-related changes in TCR beta repertoire diversity were measured in the study by deep sequencing normalized with unique cDNA molecular identifiers. Two additional independent replicas of 1 million unique cDNA reads from the same blood draw were analyzed for two donors (one aged 18 to 30 and one aged 80 or older). Donors were grouped into four age groups: young (average about 15 years), middle-aged (39), aged (over 55) and long-lived (about 90). Paper-wide results and their limitations: Since profiling was done on bulk unsorted PBMCs, naive and antigen-experienced compartments could not be conclusively compared. Estimates of total diversity based on one million sequenced T cells were considered lower bounds and underestimates. The CMV infection status of donors was not known, potentially confounding age-related changes in expanded clonotypes. A strong correlation was found between observed TCR beta diversity and the percentage of naive T cells measured by flow cytometry. As age increased, observed TCR beta diversity per million T cells dropped in a roughly linear way, and a significant reduction was already evident by age 40. Compared with the aged group, the long-lived group had more naive CD4+ T cells, fewer expanded clones and increased TCR diversity, suggesting age selection.

Remarks on this clonotype: Its antigen is currently not known. The record has no base qualities; no much larger clone is one base away.

Library method: 5' RACE. Instrument on record: Illumina HiSeq 2500. A second PCR of about 7 to 12 cycles was performed with a sample-barcoded 5' primer and a J-beta primer mix. A unique molecular identifier was introduced onto each TCR beta cDNA molecule by a template-switch 5' adaptor carrying 12 random nucleotides. Each sample yielded at least 3 million CDR3-containing paired-end reads. First-strand cDNA was synthesized from all RNA with the Mint cDNA synthesis kit, primed by a TRBC-specific oligonucleotide. Following uracil-DNA glycosylase treatment, a first 18-cycle PCR with universal primers M1SS and BC2_uni_R was performed on all cDNA. In the original analysis: For normalization, 1 million high-quality reads were randomly selected from each sample, with every read carrying a distinct molecular identifier. Instead of being binned into consensus sequences, reads with shared molecular identifiers were discarded. MiTCR, with a Q25 quality threshold and the strictest error-elimination algorithm, was used for CDR3 identification, clonotype clustering and error correction. A nonparametric unseen species model with Euler transformation was used to estimate lower-bound total TCR beta diversity. The public sequencing data were trimmed at Q25 with fastp and processed into clonotypes with MiXCR by TCRdb, which kept only in-frame beta chains. Rows are combined by CDR3 protein, so each entry shows the most common genes and DNA. Here the V and J calls rest on TCRdb's processing, not on the authors' analysis. In this sample the table shows roughly 1.5 million distinct CDR3 sequences, less than 45% of which occur a single time. Under 5% of the sample lies in the top ten.

Trimming leaves V shorter by 5 bases and J shorter by 1 base, with the junction holding 20 bases beyond the gene matches. From cysteine to phenylalanine, the CDR3 is 19 amino acids long. The only DNA kept is the CDR3, 57 bases in frame from the first base. CDR1 SQVTM and CDR2 ANQGSEA are derived from the germline V gene. The donors were around 39 Caucasian individuals from Russia, aged roughly 6 to 100 years, who were systemically healthy. Each donor gave about 9.7 milliliters of peripheral blood, drawn into EDTA-treated Vacutainer tubes. Ficoll-Paque density-gradient centrifugation was used to isolate PBMCs, with at least 7 million obtained per sample. Total RNA was extracted from PBMCs with Trizol reagent, with at least 6 micrograms obtained per sample. Naive CD45RAhigh/CD27high T cell percentages were measured by flow cytometry on a PBMC aliquot from every donor.

Sequenced input: blood. This chain is built from TRBV29-1 and TRBJ2-1, with 7 bases aligning to TRBD1. This TCR came from a woman between 18 and 29 years old in good health. For the CDR3, the sequence is CSVPPELGGVILSYNEQFF. In nucleotide form, the sequence is TGCAGCGTTCCCCCAGAGTTAGGGGGCGTCATTTTATCCTACAATGAGCAGTTCTTC.